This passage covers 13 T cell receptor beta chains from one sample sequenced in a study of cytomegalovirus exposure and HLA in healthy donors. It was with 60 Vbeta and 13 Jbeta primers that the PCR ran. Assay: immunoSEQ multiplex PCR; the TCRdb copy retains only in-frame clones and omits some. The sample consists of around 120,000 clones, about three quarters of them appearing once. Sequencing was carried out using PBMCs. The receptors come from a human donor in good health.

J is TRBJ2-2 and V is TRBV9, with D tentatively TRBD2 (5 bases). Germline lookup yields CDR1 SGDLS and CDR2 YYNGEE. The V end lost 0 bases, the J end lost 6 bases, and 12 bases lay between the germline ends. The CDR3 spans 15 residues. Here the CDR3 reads CASSVATVGAGELFF. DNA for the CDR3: TGTGCCAGCAGCGTAGCTACAGTCGGGGCCGGGGAGCTGTTTTTT.

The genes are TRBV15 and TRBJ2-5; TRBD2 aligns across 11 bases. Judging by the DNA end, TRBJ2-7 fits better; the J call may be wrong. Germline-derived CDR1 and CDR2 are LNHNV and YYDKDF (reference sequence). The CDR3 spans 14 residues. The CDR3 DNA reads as TGTGCCACCAGGATTGGACTAGCGGGTTACGAGCAGTACTTC. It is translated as CATRIGLAGYEQYF.

The DNA of the CDR3 is TGTGCCAGCAGCTCCGCGGGAGATACGCAGTATTTT. Amino acid sequence: CASSSAGDTQYF. This rearrangement joins TRBV7-6 to TRBJ2-3; D perhaps matches TRBD2 (5 bases). CDR1 is SGHVS and CDR2 is FNYEAQ in the germline V gene. The length of the CDR3 is 12 residues. Trimming stripped 4 bases from V and 5 bases from J, with 7 bases between.

The CDR3 DNA is TGTGCCAGCAGTTACACGACAAACACAGATACGCAGTATTTT. Its translation is CASSYTTNTDTQYF. The V gene is TRBV6-7, the J gene TRBJ2-3; D is unclear. TRBV6-7 is an ORF; its function is uncertain. The V end was cut by 2 bases, the J end by 2 bases, with 8 bases between. The CDR3 has 14 amino acids.

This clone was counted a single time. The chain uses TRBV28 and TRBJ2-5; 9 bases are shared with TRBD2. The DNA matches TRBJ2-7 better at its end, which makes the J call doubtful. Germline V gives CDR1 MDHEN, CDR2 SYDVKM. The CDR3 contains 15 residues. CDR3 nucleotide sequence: TGTGCCAGCAGTTCGGCGGGGGGGAGGTCCTACGAGCAGTACTTC. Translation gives CASSSAGGRSYEQYF.

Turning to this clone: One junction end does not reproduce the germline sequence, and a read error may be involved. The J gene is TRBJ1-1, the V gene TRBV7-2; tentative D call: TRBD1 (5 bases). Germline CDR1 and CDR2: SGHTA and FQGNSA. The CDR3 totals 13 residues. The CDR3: CAGSLAKGSEAFF. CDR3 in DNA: TGTGCCGGCAGCCTAGCTAAGGGGTCTGAAGCTTTCTTT.

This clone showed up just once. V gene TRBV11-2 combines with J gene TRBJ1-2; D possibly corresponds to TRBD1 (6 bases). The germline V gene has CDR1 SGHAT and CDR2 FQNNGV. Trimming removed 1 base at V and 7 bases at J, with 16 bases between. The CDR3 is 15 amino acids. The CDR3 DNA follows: TGTGCCAGCAGCTTAGTCGGAGCGGGGGCGGGTGGCTACACCTTC. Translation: CASSLVGAGAGGYTF.

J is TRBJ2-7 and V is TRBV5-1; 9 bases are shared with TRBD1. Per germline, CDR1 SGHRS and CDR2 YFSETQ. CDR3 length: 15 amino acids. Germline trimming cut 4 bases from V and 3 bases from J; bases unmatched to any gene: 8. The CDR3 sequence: CASSRGGTGYYEQYF. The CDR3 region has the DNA TGCGCCAGCAGCAGGGGAGGGACAGGGTACTACGAGCAGTACTTC.

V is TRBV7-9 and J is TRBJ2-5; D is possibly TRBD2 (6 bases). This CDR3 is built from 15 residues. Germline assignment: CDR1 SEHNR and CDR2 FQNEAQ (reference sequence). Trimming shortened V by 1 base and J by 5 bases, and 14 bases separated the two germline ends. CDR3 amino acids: CASSLVSGEVETQYF. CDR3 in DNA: TGTGCCAGCAGCTTAGTGTCGGGGGAGGTGGAGACCCAGTACTTC.

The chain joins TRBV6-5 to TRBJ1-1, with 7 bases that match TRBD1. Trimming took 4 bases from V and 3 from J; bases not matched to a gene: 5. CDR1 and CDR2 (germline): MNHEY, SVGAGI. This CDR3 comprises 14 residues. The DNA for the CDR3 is TGTGCCAGCAGTTCGACAGGGTCCCACACTGAAGCTTTCTTT. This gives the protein CASSSTGSHTEAFF.

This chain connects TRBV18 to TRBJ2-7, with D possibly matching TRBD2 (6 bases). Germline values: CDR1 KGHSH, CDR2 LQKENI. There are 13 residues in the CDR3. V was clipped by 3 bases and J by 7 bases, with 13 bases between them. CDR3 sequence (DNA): TGTGCCAGCTCACCGCCGGGAGACCGGGAGCAGTACTTC. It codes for CASSPPGDREQYF.

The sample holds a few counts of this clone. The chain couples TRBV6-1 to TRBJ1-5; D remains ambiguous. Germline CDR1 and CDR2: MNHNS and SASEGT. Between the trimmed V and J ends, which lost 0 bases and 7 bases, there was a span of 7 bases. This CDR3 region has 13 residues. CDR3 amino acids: CASSEAPGQPQHF. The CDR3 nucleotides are TGTGCCAGCAGTGAAGCGCCGGGACAGCCCCAGCATTTT.

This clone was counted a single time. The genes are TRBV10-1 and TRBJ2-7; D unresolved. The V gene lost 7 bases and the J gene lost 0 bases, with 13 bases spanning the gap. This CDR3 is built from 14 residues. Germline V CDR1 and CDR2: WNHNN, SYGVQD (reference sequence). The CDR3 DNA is TGCGCCAGCATCACAACCTCAAGCTCCTACGAGCAGTACTTC. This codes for CASITTSSSYEQYF.